A selection of T cell receptor beta chains follows, all from one sample in a study of blood T cell repertoires in COVID-19. The repertoire was sequenced with immunoSEQ multiplex PCR; TCRdb's copy has only in-frame clones and lacks some. Among approximately 210,000 clones listed, about nine tenths were seen once. Specimen: peripheral blood. The receptor source for this set is a man over 45 with COVID-19, enrolled during active disease. The CDR3 runs from the conserved cysteine through the conserved F or W. The D gene is left open where the match is weak. Clone size is not always given. Where it is, it says once, few, many or a class for expanded clones.

>TRBV7-9|TRBJ1-1|.|.
CASSSFEAFF
TGTGCCAGCAGCTCCTTTGAAGCTTTCTTT
>TRBV11-2|TRBJ2-7|.|.
CASSSTRGSEQYF
TGTGCCAGCAGTTCGACTAGAGGCAGCGAGCAGTACTTC
>TRBV7-9|TRBJ2-5|.|.
CASTGAGETQYF
TGTGCCAGCACCGGGGCTGGAGAGACCCAGTACTTC
>TRBV6-2/TRBV6-3|TRBJ2-7|.|TRBD2
CASSFAGGFYEQYF
TGTGCCAGCAGTTTCGCGGGGGGGTTTTACGAGCAGTACTTC
>TRBV7-9|TRBJ2-1|once|TRBD2
CASEWASGVNEQFF
TGTGCCAGCGAGTGGGCTAGCGGGGTGAATGAGCAGTTCTTC
>TRBV30|TRBJ1-6|few|TRBD1
CAWSEGTGAQYNSPLHF
TGTGCCTGGAGCGAGGGGACAGGGGCGCAATATAATTCACCCCTCCACTTT
>TRBV2|TRBJ2-6|once|.
CASRGRQGLHSGANVLTF
TGTGCCAGCAGGGGGAGGCAGGGCCTCCACTCTGGGGCCAACGTCCTGACTTTC
>TRBV7-2|TRBJ2-1|.|TRBD2
CASSLDGGEYNEQFF
TGTGCCAGCAGCTTAGACGGGGGGGAATACAATGAGCAGTTCTTC
>TRBV6-5|TRBJ1-6|.|.
CASSYLGQNNSPLHF
TGTGCCAGCAGTTACCTAGGTCAGAATAATTCACCCCTCCACTTT
>TRBV6-5|TRBJ2-7|.|.
CASRPTGFYEQYF
TGTGCCAGCCGACCTACAGGGTTCTACGAGCAGTACTTC
>TRBV3-1/TRBV3-2|TRBJ2-1|.|.
CAGSLDRDWQSNEQFF
TGTGCCGGCAGCCTCGACCGGGACTGGCAAAGCAATGAGCAGTTCTTC
>TRBV6-2/TRBV6-3|TRBJ1-1|.|.
CASSPFWEGYTEAFF
TGTGCCAGCAGCCCATTTTGGGAGGGGTACACTGAAGCTTTCTTT
>TRBV28|TRBJ2-7|.|.
CASRMAGGYEQYF
TGTGCCAGTCGAATGGCAGGAGGGTACGAGCAGTACTTC
>TRBV6-6|TRBJ1-5|.|TRBD1
CASSNDRANQPQHF
TGTGCCAGCAGTAACGACAGGGCCAATCAGCCCCAGCATTTT
>TRBV5-1|TRBJ1-1|.|TRBD1
CASSSPTGVSTEAFF
TGCGCCAGCAGCTCACCGACAGGGGTGAGCACTGAAGCTTTCTTT
>TRBV10-2|TRBJ2-5|.|TRBD1
CASRVGTGVWETQYF
TGCGCCAGCAGGGTAGGGACAGGGGTTTGGGAGACCCAGTACTTC
>TRBV27|TRBJ1-6|.|TRBD1
CARGGQGNSPLHF
TGTGCCAGGGGGGGACAGGGTAATTCACCCCTCCACTTT
>TRBV18|TRBJ1-1|.|TRBD1
CASSPEATGTAFF
TGTGCCAGCTCACCCGAGGCGACAGGGACAGCTTTCTTT
>TRBV5-4|TRBJ2-1|.|TRBD1
CASSPNRDRGFQFF
TGTGCCAGCAGCCCAAACAGGGACAGGGGGTTTCAGTTCTTC
>TRBV7-8|TRBJ2-5|.|TRBD2
CASSLGTSGGYQETQYF
TGTGCCAGCAGCTTAGGTACTAGCGGGGGCTACCAAGAGACCCAGTACTTC